This T cell receptor beta chain appears in the sequencing data of a study of T cells after yellow fever vaccination. The CDR3 loop spans 15 amino acids. The V gene's germline CDR1 is LGHDT and CDR2 YNNKEL (reference sequence). V was shortened by 1 base and J by 4 bases, with 11 bases between the two germline ends. TCRdb itself ran the 5' RACE reads through MiXCR, one entry per CDR3 protein. Here the sample spans around 310,000 distinct CDR3 sequences, around 4% being singletons. This clonotype was found a few times. This receptor was identified in a man in his late teens or twenties who received the YFV17D yellow fever vaccine. The sequencing here drew on PBMCs, taken on the day of the yellow fever booster vaccination. The chain recombines TRBV3-1 with TRBJ1-5; weak D call: TRBD1 (5 bases). The DNA for the CDR3 is TGTGCCAGCAGCCAAGCGGGGGGGTGGAATCAGCCCCAGCATTTT. It specifies CASSQAGGWNQPQHF.